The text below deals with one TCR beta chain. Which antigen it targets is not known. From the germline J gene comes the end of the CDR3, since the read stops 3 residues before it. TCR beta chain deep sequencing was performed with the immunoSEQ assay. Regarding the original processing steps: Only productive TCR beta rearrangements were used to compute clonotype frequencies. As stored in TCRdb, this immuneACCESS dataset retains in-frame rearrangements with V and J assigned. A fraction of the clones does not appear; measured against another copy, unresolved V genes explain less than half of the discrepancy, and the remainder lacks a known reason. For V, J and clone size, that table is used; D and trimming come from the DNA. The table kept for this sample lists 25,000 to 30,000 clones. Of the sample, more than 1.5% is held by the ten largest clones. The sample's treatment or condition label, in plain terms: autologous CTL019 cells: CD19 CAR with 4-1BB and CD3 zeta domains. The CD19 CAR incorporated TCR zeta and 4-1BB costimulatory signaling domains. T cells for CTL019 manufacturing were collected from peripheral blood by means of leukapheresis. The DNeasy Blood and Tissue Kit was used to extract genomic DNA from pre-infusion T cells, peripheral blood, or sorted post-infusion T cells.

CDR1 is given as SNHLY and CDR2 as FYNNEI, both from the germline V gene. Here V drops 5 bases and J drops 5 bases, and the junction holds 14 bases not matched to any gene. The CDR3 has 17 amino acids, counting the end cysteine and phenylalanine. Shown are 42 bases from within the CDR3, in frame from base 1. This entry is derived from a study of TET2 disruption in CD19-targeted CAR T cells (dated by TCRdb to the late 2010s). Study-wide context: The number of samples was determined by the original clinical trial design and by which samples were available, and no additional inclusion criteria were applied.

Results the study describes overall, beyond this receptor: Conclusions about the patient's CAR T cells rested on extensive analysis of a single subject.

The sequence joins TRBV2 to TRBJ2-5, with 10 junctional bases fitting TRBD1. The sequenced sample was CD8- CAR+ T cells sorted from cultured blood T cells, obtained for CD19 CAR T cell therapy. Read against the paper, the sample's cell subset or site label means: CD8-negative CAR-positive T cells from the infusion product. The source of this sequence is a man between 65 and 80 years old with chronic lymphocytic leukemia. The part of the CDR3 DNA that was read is TGTGCCAGCAGTTACTCGTCCATGACAGGGGGCCGGGAGACC. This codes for CASSYSSMTGGRET. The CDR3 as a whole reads CASSYSSMTGGRETQYF.